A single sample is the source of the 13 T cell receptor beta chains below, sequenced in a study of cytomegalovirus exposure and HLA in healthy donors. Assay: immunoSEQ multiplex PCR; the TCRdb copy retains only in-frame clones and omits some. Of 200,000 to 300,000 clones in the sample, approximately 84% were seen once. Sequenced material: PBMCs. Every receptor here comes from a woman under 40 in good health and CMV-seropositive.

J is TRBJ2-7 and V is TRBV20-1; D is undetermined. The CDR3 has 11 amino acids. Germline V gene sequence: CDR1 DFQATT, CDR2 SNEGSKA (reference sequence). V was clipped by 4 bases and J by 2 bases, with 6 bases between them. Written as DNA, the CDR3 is TGCAGTGCTATTGACACCTACGAGCAGTACTTC. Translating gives CSAIDTYEQYF.

Here the CDR3 reads CASSPTGGMRYEQYF. CDR3 sequence (DNA): TGTGCCAGCTCACCTACAGGGGGAATGCGCTACGAGCAGTACTTC. The gene calls are TRBV18 and TRBJ2-7; 8 bases agree with TRBD1. This CDR3 has 15 amino acids. Unmatched junction bases numbered 7, after V lost 3 bases and J lost 3 bases. Germline V lookup: CDR1 KGHSH, CDR2 LQKENI.

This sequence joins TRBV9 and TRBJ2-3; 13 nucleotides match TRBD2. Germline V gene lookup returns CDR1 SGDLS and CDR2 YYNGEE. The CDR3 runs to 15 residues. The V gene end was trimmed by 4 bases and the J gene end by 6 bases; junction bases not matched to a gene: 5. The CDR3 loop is CASSLSTSGRDTQYF. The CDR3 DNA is TGTGCCAGCAGCTTATCGACTAGCGGGAGGGATACGCAGTATTTT.

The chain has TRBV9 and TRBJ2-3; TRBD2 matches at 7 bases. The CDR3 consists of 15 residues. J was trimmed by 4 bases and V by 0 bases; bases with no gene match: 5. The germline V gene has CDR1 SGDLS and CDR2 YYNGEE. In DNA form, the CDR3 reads TGTGCCAGCAGCGTAGGTCTTCGGGGGGCAGATACGCAGTATTTT. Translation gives CASSVGLRGADTQYF.

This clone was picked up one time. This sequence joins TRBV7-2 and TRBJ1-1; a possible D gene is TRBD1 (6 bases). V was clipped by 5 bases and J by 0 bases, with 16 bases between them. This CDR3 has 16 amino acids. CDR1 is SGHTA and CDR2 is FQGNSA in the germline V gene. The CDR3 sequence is CASSAIDRTLNTEAFF. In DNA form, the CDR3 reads TGTGCCAGCAGCGCCATTGACAGGACTTTGAACACTGAAGCTTTCTTT.

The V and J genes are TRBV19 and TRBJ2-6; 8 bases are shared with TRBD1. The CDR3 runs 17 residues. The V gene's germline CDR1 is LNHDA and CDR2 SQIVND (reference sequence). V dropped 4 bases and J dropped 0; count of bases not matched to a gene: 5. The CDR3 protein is CASSTGQGNSGANVLTF. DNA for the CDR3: TGTGCCAGTAGTACCGGACAGGGTAACTCTGGGGCCAACGTCCTGACTTTC.

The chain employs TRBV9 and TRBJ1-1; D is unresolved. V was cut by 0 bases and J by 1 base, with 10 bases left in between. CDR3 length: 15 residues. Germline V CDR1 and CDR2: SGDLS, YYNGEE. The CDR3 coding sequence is TGTGCCAGCAGCGTAGACCCGGGAGAGAACACTGAAGCTTTCTTT. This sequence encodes CASSVDPGENTEAFF. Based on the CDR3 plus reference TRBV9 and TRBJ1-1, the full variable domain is DSGVTQTPKHLITATGQRVTLRCSPRSGDLSVYWYQQSLDQGLQFLIQYYNGEERAKGNILERFSAQQFPDLHSELNLSSLELGDSALYFCASSVDPGENTEAFFGQGTRLTVV.

CDR3 region: CASSWTGQGGQPQHF. The CDR3, as DNA: TGCGCCAGCAGCTGGACCGGACAGGGTGGGCAGCCCCAGCATTTT. The rearrangement uses TRBV5-1 and TRBJ1-5; 8 bases are a match to TRBD1. V was clipped by 3 bases and J by 7 bases; unmatched bases: 9. The CDR3 extends over 15 amino acids. From germline, CDR1 is SGHRS and CDR2 YFSETQ.

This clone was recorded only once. The CDR3 sequence: CASSSWEGEGDTQYF. CDR3 bases: TGTGCCAGCAGTTCATGGGAGGGCGAAGGAGATACGCAGTATTTT. The V gene is TRBV9, the J gene TRBJ2-3; 7 bases map to TRBD2. This CDR3 is 15 amino acids long. V was pared by 5 bases and J by 5 bases, with 11 bases of the junction left unmatched. Germline CDR1 reads SGDLS; CDR2 reads YYNGEE. Using reference TRBV9 and TRBJ2-3 for the parts outside the CDR3, the full variable domain is DSGVTQTPKHLITATGQRVTLRCSPRSGDLSVYWYQQSLDQGLQFLIQYYNGEERAKGNILERFSAQQFPDLHSELNLSSLELGDSALYFCASSSWEGEGDTQYFGPGTRLTVL.

In DNA, the CDR3 is TGTGCCAGCAGCGCTCCGACAGGGTCTAGGAATACGCAGTATTTT. This sequence encodes CASSAPTGSRNTQYF. The chain is built from TRBV9 and TRBJ2-3, with 7 bases identical to TRBD1. Germline CDR1 is SGDLS and CDR2 is YYNGEE. This CDR3 is built from 15 residues. J gave up 7 bases and V 3 bases, and 11 bases lay outside the gene matches. Combining the CDR3 with reference TRBV9 and TRBJ2-3 gives the whole variable domain DSGVTQTPKHLITATGQRVTLRCSPRSGDLSVYWYQQSLDQGLQFLIQYYNGEERAKGNILERFSAQQFPDLHSELNLSSLELGDSALYFCASSAPTGSRNTQYFGPGTRLTVL.

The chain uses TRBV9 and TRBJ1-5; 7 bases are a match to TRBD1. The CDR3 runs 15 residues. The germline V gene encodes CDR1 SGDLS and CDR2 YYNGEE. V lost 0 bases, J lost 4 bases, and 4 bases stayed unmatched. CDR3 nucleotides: TGTGCCAGCAGCGTAGCGGACAGGCCAAATCAGCCCCAGCATTTT. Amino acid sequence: CASSVADRPNQPQHF.

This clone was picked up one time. CDR3 DNA sequence: TGTGCCAGCAGTGCAATGCCGGGACAGGGGCCCCAACTCGCCCCAATGAGGGCTTTCTTT. This gives the protein CASSAMPGQGPQLAPMRAFF. The V and J genes are TRBV2 and TRBJ1-1, with 10 bases identical to TRBD1. Germline V gives CDR1 SNHLY, CDR2 FYNNEI. Germline trimming cut 4 bases from V and 11 bases from J; bases unmatched to any gene: 28. The CDR3 length is 20 residues.

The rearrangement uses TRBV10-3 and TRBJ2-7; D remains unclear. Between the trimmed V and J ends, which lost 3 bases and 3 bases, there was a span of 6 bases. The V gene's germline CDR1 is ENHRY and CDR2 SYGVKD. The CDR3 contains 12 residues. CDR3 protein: CAISEEIYEQYF. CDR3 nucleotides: TGTGCCATCAGTGAAGAGATCTACGAGCAGTACTTC.